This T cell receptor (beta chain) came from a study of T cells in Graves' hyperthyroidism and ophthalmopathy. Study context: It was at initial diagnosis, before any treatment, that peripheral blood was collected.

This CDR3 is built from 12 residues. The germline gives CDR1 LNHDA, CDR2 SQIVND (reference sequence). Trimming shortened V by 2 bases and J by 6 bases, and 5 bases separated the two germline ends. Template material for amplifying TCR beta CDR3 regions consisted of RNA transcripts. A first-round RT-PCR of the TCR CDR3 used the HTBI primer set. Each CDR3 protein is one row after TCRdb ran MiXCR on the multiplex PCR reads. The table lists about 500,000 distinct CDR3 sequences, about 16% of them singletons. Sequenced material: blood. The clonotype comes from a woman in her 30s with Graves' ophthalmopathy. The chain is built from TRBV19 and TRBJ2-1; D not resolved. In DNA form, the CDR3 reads TGTGCCAGTAGTATACCCACCAATGAGCAGTTCTTC. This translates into CASSIPTNEQFF.